The rows below give T cell receptor beta chains drawn from one sample of a study of T cell responses to AZD1222 COVID-19 vaccine. This table comes from immunoSEQ multiplex PCR, and its TCRdb copy is limited to in-frame clones, with some not included. The sample shows 80,000 to 90,000 clones, 92% of them seen only once. This specimen consisted of peripheral blood, obtained on day 0 of AZD1222 vaccination. These TCRs come from an adult in good health. The CDR3 runs from the conserved cysteine through the conserved F or W. D genes are given only for firm matches. For some rows the clone size is stated as once, few or many, or as a class when expanded; others skip it.

V	size	D	J	length	CDR3	DNA
TRBV12-3/TRBV12-4	NA	TRBD1	TRBJ2-5	13	CASSSRQGETQYF	TGTGCCAGCAGTTCAAGACAGGGAGAGACCCAGTACTTC
TRBV6-5	few	TRBD1	TRBJ1-5	16	CASSFQGEYSNQPQHF	TGTGCCAGCAGTTTCCAGGGGGAGTATAGCAATCAGCCCCAGCATTTT
TRBV2	NA	TRBD2	TRBJ2-3	10	CASSLAGGHF	TGTGCCAGCAGCCTAGCGGGAGGGCATTTT
TRBV5-4	NA	TRBD2	TRBJ2-3	17	CASSLGPQREDADTQYF	TGTGCCAGCAGCTTGGGCCCTCAGCGGGAGGATGCAGATACGCAGTATTTT
TRBV15	NA	NA	TRBJ2-3	19	CATSRPPGGQIGVTDTQYF	TGTGCCACCAGCAGACCCCCGGGGGGACAGATTGGGGTCACAGATACGCAGTATTTT
TRBV29-1	NA	NA	TRBJ1-3	12	CSVWKGGNTIYF	TGCAGCGTTTGGAAAGGTGGAAACACCATATATTTT
TRBV19	once	NA	TRBJ2-7	15	CASSISLPNSYEQYF	TGTGCCAGTAGTATAAGTCTTCCAAACTCCTACGAGCAGTACTTC
TRBV6-2/TRBV6-3	once	NA	TRBJ2-1	13	CASSYSYSSEQFF	TGTGCCAGCAGTTACTCCTACTCTTCTGAGCAGTTCTTC
TRBV4-1	NA	NA	TRBJ1-5	16	CASSQDLAANNQPQHF	TGCGCCAGCAGCCAAGATCTGGCAGCCAACAATCAGCCCCAGCATTTT
TRBV7-3	NA	NA	TRBJ2-2	14	CASSVRGETGELFF	TGTGCCAGCAGCGTCAGGGGTGAAACCGGGGAGCTGTTTTTT
TRBV6-2/TRBV6-3	NA	TRBD1	TRBJ1-3	16	CASSFRQGGSGNTIYF	TGTGCCAGCAGTTTCCGACAGGGGGGATCTGGAAACACCATATATTTT